This TCR beta chain stems from a study of cytomegalovirus exposure and HLA in healthy donors. The CDR3 is made up of 14 amino acids. Germline V lookup: CDR1 MGHDK, CDR2 SYGVNS. The trim removed 6 bases at V and 6 bases at J, leaving 6 bases unmatched. Primers included in the PCR were 60 Vbeta and 13 Jbeta primers. Sequencing used immunoSEQ multiplex PCR; TCRdb keeps in-frame clones, though not all of them. This sample has about 43,000 clones, with 51% found just once. The clonotype originates from a man between 60 and 75 years old in good health and CMV-seronegative. The sequenced material came from PBMCs. The chain employs TRBV25-1 and TRBJ2-2, with 8 bases fitting TRBD1. This CDR3 reads CASSRGLTAGELFF. In nucleotides, the CDR3 is TGTGCCAGCAGCAGGGGGCTGACGGCCGGGGAGCTGTTTTTT.